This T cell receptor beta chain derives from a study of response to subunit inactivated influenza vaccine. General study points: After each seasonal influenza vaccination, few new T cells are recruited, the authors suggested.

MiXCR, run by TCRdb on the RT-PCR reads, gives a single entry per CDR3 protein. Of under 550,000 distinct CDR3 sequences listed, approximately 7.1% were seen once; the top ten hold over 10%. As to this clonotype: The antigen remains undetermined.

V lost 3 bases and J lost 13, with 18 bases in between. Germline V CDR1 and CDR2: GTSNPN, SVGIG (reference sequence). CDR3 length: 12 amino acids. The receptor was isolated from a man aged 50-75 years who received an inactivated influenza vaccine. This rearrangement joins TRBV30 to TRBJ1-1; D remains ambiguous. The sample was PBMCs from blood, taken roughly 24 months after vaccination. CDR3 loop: CAWRVLSSAGFF. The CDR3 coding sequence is TGTGCCTGGAGGGTATTAAGTTCAGCAGGTTTCTTT. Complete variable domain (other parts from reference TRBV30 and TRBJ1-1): SQTIHQWPATLVQPVGSPLSLECTVEGTSNPNLYWYRQAAGRGLQLLFYSVGIGQISSEVPQNLSASRPQDRQFILSSKKLLLSDSGFYLCAWRVLSSAGFFGQGTRLTVV.